This T cell receptor (beta chain) was captured in a study of response to subunit inactivated influenza vaccine. Per the germline V gene, CDR1 is LGHNA and CDR2 is YSLEER. V lost 1 base and J 0 bases, leaving 12 bases between the germline ends. The CDR3 has 17 amino acids. This clonotype was seen a handful of times. TCRdb used MiXCR to reprocess the RT-PCR reads, holding one entry per CDR3 protein. The sample has about 540,000 distinct CDR3 sequences; approximately 22% are singletons. These same records also appear under a second study, on T cells expressing NK-cell markers. According to that study: With UMIs, 5'RACE template switching was used to make TCR beta cDNA. A range of about 1.0-7.0% of CD8+ T cells consisted of dominant NKG2C+ clonotypes in several donors. Expanded clones of NKG2C+ T cells had an unclear HCMV specificity.

The sequence was obtained from a man aged 45-65 years who received an inactivated influenza vaccine. The sample here was CD4+ T cells sorted from PBMCs, taken about 12 days after vaccination. The chain is built from TRBV4-3 and TRBJ1-4; tentative D call: TRBD1 (5 bases). This CDR3 is CASSQVAGWTTNEKLFF. In DNA form, the CDR3 reads TGCGCCAGCAGCCAAGTCGCAGGGTGGACAACTAATGAAAAACTGTTTTTT.